Listed here are 24 T cell receptor beta chains from one sample, sequenced in a study of blood T cell repertoires in COVID-19. The repertoire was sequenced with immunoSEQ multiplex PCR; TCRdb's copy has only in-frame clones and lacks some. The table has around 320,000 clones, 87% seen once. The sample was peripheral blood. The receptors originated from a man between 18 and 29 years old with active or convalescent COVID-19.

This chain uses TRBV7-9 with TRBJ2-7, with TRBD1 matching over 8 bases. The CDR3 runs 15 residues. Germline V gene lookup returns CDR1 SEHNR and CDR2 FQNEAQ (reference sequence). J lost 5 bases, V lost 5 bases, and 11 bases had no gene match. CDR3 loop: CASSPWTGSDDEQYF. In DNA form, the CDR3 reads TGTGCCAGCAGCCCATGGACAGGGTCCGATGACGAGCAGTACTTC. Variable domain in full (rest from reference TRBV7-9 and TRBJ2-7): DTGVSQNPRHKITKRGQNVTFRCDPISEHNRLYWYRQTLGQGPEFLTYFQNEAQLEKSRLLSDRFSAERPKGSFSTLEIQRTEQGDSAMYLCASSPWTGSDDEQYFGPGTRLTVT.

The rearrangement uses TRBV5-1 and TRBJ1-5; 12 bases match TRBD1. CDR1 and CDR2 from the germline V gene are SGHRS and YFSETQ. J was trimmed by 5 bases and V by 5 bases; bases with no gene match: 5. CDR3 length: 15 amino acids. The CDR3: CASRPGQGAHQPQHF. In DNA form, the CDR3 reads TGCGCCAGCAGACCGGGACAGGGGGCCCATCAGCCCCAGCATTTT.

V usage is TRBV7-9 and J usage is TRBJ2-2; no firm D call. From germline, CDR1 is SEHNR and CDR2 FQNEAQ (reference sequence). The V and J ends lost 3 bases and 1 base respectively, with 6 bases between them. CDR3 length: 14 residues. The CDR3 spells CASSLAGNTGELFF. As DNA, the CDR3 is TGTGCCAGCAGCTTGGCAGGGAACACCGGGGAGCTGTTTTTT.

The chain links TRBV6-2 or TRBV6-3 to TRBJ2-1, with 8 bases matching TRBD1. The CDR3 consists of 17 residues. Germline values: CDR1 MNHEY, CDR2 SVGEGT. With 2 bases clipped from V and 0 bases from J, the junction kept 6 bases outside the gene matches. The CDR3 region is CASSYPLGQGSYNEQFF. As DNA, the CDR3 is TGTGCCAGCAGTTACCCCCTCGGACAGGGCTCCTACAATGAGCAGTTCTTC.

This chain uses TRBV5-1 with TRBJ2-3, with TRBD2 matching 7 bases. This CDR3 is 15 amino acids long. The V gene's germline CDR1 is SGHRS and CDR2 YFSETQ. V was pared by 0 bases and J by 4 bases, with 5 bases of the junction left unmatched. Here the CDR3 reads CASSLDGAGPDTQYF. The CDR3 region has the DNA TGCGCCAGCAGCTTGGATGGAGCGGGGCCAGATACGCAGTATTTT.

CDR3 in amino acids: CASSLDRTYGYTF. The CDR3 DNA reads TGTGCCAGCAGTCTGGACAGAACTTATGGCTACACCTTC. The genes are TRBV6-5 and TRBJ1-2; D might be TRBD1 (6 bases). Trimming removed 5 bases from V and 5 bases from J, with 12 bases in between. Germline values: CDR1 MNHEY, CDR2 SVGAGI. The length of the CDR3 is 13 residues.

The V gene is TRBV2, the J gene TRBJ1-1; 7 bases align to TRBD1. J gave up 5 bases and V 4 bases, and 10 bases lay outside the gene matches. Per the germline V gene, CDR1 is SNHLY and CDR2 is FYNNEI. This CDR3 contains 15 residues. The CDR3 DNA reads TGTGCCAGCAGTGGGGGACAGTGGGATGTAACTGAAGCTTTCTTT. Protein: CASSGGQWDVTEAFF.

This chain joins TRBV9 and TRBJ1-5, with 7 bases aligning to TRBD1. V trimming: 0 bases; J trimming: 1 base; junction bases outside the gene matches: 7. The CDR3 spans 17 residues. Germline CDR1 SGDLS, CDR2 YYNGEE. The CDR3 region is CASSVEGTVGSNQPQHF. The CDR3 nucleotides read TGTGCCAGCAGCGTAGAGGGGACAGTGGGGAGCAATCAGCCCCAGCATTTT.

J is TRBJ1-2 and V is TRBV5-5, with 12 bases identical to TRBD1. J was trimmed by 6 bases and V by 4 bases; bases with no gene match: 10. This CDR3 contains 16 residues. The germline gives CDR1 SGHKS, CDR2 YYEKEE (reference sequence). CDR3 protein: CASSPHPGTGGNGYTF. For the CDR3, the DNA is TGTGCCAGCAGCCCACATCCCGGGACAGGGGGCAATGGCTACACCTTC. Full variable domain (remainder filled in from reference TRBV5-5 and TRBJ1-2): DAGVTQSPTHLIKTRGQQVTLRCSPISGHKSVSWYQQVLGQGPQFIFQYYEKEERGRGNFPDRFSARQFPNYSSELNVNALLLGDSALYLCASSPHPGTGGNGYTFGSGTRLTVV.

The chain is built from TRBV7-8 and TRBJ1-2, with 8 positions matching TRBD1. The V and J ends lost 4 bases and 5 bases, in that order; junction bases with no gene match: 6. Germline CDR1 reads SGHVS; CDR2 reads FQNEAQ. The CDR3 has 14 residues. The CDR3 bases are TGTGCCAGCAGCTCACGGACAGGGTTATATGGCTACACCTTC. This codes for CASSSRTGLYGYTF. The whole variable domain, remainder taken from reference TRBV7-8 and TRBJ1-2, is GAGVSQSPRYKVAKRGQDVALRCDPISGHVSLFWYQQALGQGPEFLTYFQNEAQLDKSGLPSDRFFAERPEGSVSTLKIQRTQQEDSAVYLCASSSRTGLYGYTFGSGTRLTVV.

The chain links TRBV12-3 or TRBV12-4 to TRBJ1-1, with D maybe TRBD1 (6 bases). V was shortened by 4 bases and J by 5 bases, with 11 bases between the two germline ends. This CDR3 region has 13 residues. The DNA of the CDR3 is TGTGCCAGCAGTTCATCAGGGGATACTGAAGCTTTCTTT. Translating gives CASSSSGDTEAFF.

The CDR3, as DNA: TGTGCCAGCAGCCCCAGCGGGGCTATGAATGAGCAGTTCTTC. Its protein is CASSPSGAMNEQFF. The rearrangement links TRBV9 to TRBJ2-1, with TRBD2 matching 7 bases. Germline CDR1 SGDLS, CDR2 YYNGEE. V gave up 4 bases and J gave up 7 bases; unmatched junction bases: 8. The CDR3 is 14 residues long.

This rearrangement joins TRBV2 to TRBJ2-7, with TRBD2 matching over 7 bases. V trimming: 3 bases; J trimming: 4 bases; junction bases outside the gene matches: 9. The CDR3 is made up of 15 amino acids. The germline gives CDR1 SNHLY, CDR2 FYNNEI. The CDR3 is CASSERLAAGYEQYF. CDR3 bases: TGTGCCAGCAGTGAGCGACTAGCAGCGGGATACGAGCAGTACTTC.

V gene TRBV27 combines with J gene TRBJ2-2; 13 positions match TRBD2. The trim removed 7 bases at V and 7 bases at J, leaving 3 bases unmatched. The CDR3 consists of 14 residues. Germline CDR1 reads MNHEY; CDR2 reads SMNVEV (reference sequence). The CDR3 bases are TGTGCCAGCACCGGACTAGCGGGAGTCGGGGAGCTGTTTTTT. This sequence encodes CASTGLAGVGELFF.

The J gene is TRBJ2-3, the V gene TRBV6-6; no clear D gene. CDR3 size: 15 residues. The V gene lost 2 bases and the J gene lost 4 bases, with 13 bases spanning the gap. Per the germline V gene, CDR1 is MNHNY and CDR2 is SVGAGI (reference sequence). CDR3 coding DNA: TGTGCCAGCAGTTACGTGGTAGCACGCGCAGATACGCAGTATTTT. It encodes CASSYVVARADTQYF.

J is TRBJ2-3 and V is TRBV9, with TRBD2 as a possible D gene (5 bases). The germline gives CDR1 SGDLS, CDR2 YYNGEE. The germline V and J ends were trimmed by 0 bases and 0 bases, with 11 bases remaining between them. The length of the CDR3 is 16 residues. CDR3 residues: CASSVDRAVSTDTQYF. Here the CDR3 DNA reads TGTGCCAGCAGCGTAGATCGAGCGGTGAGCACAGATACGCAGTATTTT.

This chain links TRBV5-1 with TRBJ2-1; no clear D gene. The CDR3 loop spans 14 amino acids. The germline V gene has CDR1 SGHRS and CDR2 YFSETQ. Trimming took off 1 base at V and 4 bases at J, with 9 bases between the two ends. CDR3 loop: CASSLSATYNEQFF. CDR3 in DNA: TGCGCCAGCAGCTTGAGTGCTACTTACAATGAGCAGTTCTTC.

This CDR3 is CASSAVGAPFDEQFF. The DNA of the CDR3 is TGTGCCAGCAGTGCTGTTGGGGCACCGTTCGATGAGCAGTTCTTC. This sequence joins TRBV9 and TRBJ2-1, with D tentatively TRBD1 (5 bases). V dropped 5 bases and J dropped 8 bases, with 20 bases sitting between them. The CDR3 spans 15 residues. Per germline, CDR1 SGDLS and CDR2 YYNGEE.

The chain links TRBV9 to TRBJ2-1; D may be TRBD1 (5 bases). The germline gives CDR1 SGDLS, CDR2 YYNGEE. The CDR3 sequence is 13 residues long. Trimming cost V 4 bases and J 7 bases, with 12 bases left between them. The CDR3 is CASSPQGTNEQFF. CDR3 coding DNA: TGTGCCAGCAGCCCCCAGGGTACGAATGAGCAGTTCTTC.

A single count supports this clone. The chain links TRBV28 to TRBJ1-2; D is perhaps TRBD1 (5 bases). V was cut by 6 bases and J by 7 bases, with 9 bases left in between. Germline values: CDR1 MDHEN, CDR2 SYDVKM. The length of the CDR3 is 11 residues. The CDR3 sequence: CASRGRLGYTF. CDR3 coding DNA: TGTGCCAGCAGGGGGCGACTTGGCTACACCTTC.

Regarding this clone: Germline is not matched at one junction end, which may reflect a read error. The V gene is TRBV10-3, the J gene TRBJ2-7, with D possibly being TRBD1 (5 bases). The germline V gene has CDR1 ENHRY and CDR2 SYGVKD. The CDR3 has 12 residues. The CDR3 region is CAISGGASDFFF. In nucleotides, the CDR3 is TGTGCCATCAGTGGTGGGGCTTCGGATTTTTTTTTC.

This clone was seen once. CDR3 sequence: CASSRDRGNYGYTF. The CDR3, as DNA: TGTGCCAGTAGTAGGGACAGGGGTAACTATGGCTACACCTTC. This chain uses TRBV19 with TRBJ1-2, with 10 bases aligning to TRBD1. Germline loops: CDR1 LNHDA, CDR2 SQIVND (reference sequence). The CDR3 is 14 residues long. After removal of 4 bases from V and 1 base from J, the junction contained 0 bases not matched to a gene.

The chain combines TRBV15 with TRBJ2-5; 8 bases match TRBD1. The germline V gene encodes CDR1 LNHNV and CDR2 YYDKDF (reference sequence). CDR3 length: 16 residues. V lost 1 base to trimming and J lost 5 bases; unmatched junction nucleotides: 9. CDR3 residues: CATSRGDRGQGETQYF. In DNA form, the CDR3 reads TGTGCCACCAGCAGAGGAGACAGGGGTCAGGGGGAGACCCAGTACTTC. Using reference TRBV15 and TRBJ2-5 for the parts outside the CDR3, the full variable domain is DAMVIQNPRYQVTQFGKPVTLSCSQTLNHNVMYWYQQKSSQAPKLLFHYYDKDFNNEADTPDNFQSRRPNTSFCFLDIRSPGLGDTAMYLCATSRGDRGQGETQYFGPGTRLLVL.

V gene TRBV18 combines with J gene TRBJ1-2; weak D call: TRBD1 (6 bases). Germline CDR1 reads KGHSH; CDR2 reads LQKENI. CDR3 size: 13 residues. The V end lost 1 base, the J end lost 8 bases, and 11 bases lay between the germline ends. The CDR3 is CASSPLPGEGYTF. DNA for the CDR3: TGTGCCAGCTCACCACTTCCAGGGGAAGGCTACACCTTC.